This T cell receptor beta chain was documented in a study of control samples from healthy donors and cancer patients. Trimming took 5 bases from V and 0 from J, leaving 14 bases between them. The CDR3 is 16 amino acids. Germline CDR1 and CDR2: MNHEY and SVGEGT. Some clones are missing from TCRdb's copy, which holds only in-frame ones; the method was immunoSEQ multiplex PCR. The top ten hold more than 15% of the sample, which has 68,000 or so clones, 83% seen once. Material for sequencing was blood. This receptor was identified in a man between 60 and 70 years old in good health. This rearrangement joins TRBV6-2 or TRBV6-3 to TRBJ1-3; D is perhaps TRBD1 (6 bases). The CDR3 region is CASSHRTDRSGNTIYF. DNA of the CDR3: TGTGCCAGCAGTCATAGGACAGATCGCTCTGGAAACACCATATATTTT.